A selection of T cell receptor beta chains follows, all from one sample in a study of blood T cell repertoires in COVID-19. Sequencing used immunoSEQ multiplex PCR; TCRdb keeps in-frame clones, though not all of them. This sample has around 260,000 clones, with approximately 90% found just once. Input material: peripheral blood. These receptors were collected from a woman under 40 with active or convalescent COVID-19. The CDR3 runs from the conserved cysteine through the conserved F or W. A D gene is named only where the DNA matches it firmly. Size tells how often a clone was seen (once, few, many) or the class of an expanded clone, and some rows leave it out.

>TRBV28|TRBJ1-5|-|TRBD1
CASRAPGQLNQPQHF
TGTGCCAGCAGAGCTCCGGGACAGTTAAATCAGCCCCAGCATTTT
>TRBV3-1/TRBV3-2|TRBJ1-3|-|-
CASSPRGQGNTIYF
TGTGCCAGCAGTCCGCGCGGCCAGGGGAACACCATATATTTT
>TRBV7-9|TRBJ2-2|-|TRBD1
CASSLSPGQGRTGELFF
TGTGCCAGCAGCTTAAGTCCGGGACAGGGGCGCACCGGGGAGCTGTTTTTT
>TRBV14|TRBJ2-7|-|TRBD2
CASSQVGGGAYEQYF
TGTGCCAGCAGCCAAGTCGGCGGGGGGGCCTACGAGCAGTACTTC
>TRBV19|TRBJ2-1|-|TRBD2
CASSIAPGLGNEQFF
TGTGCCAGTAGTATAGCCCCGGGACTAGGGAATGAGCAGTTCTTC
>TRBV4-3|TRBJ1-1|-|-
CASSGGGHGTIGAPSGTEAFF
TGCGCCAGCAGTGGGGGGGGGCACGGGACAATTGGTGCACCATCAGGCACTGAAGCTTTCTTT
>TRBV2|TRBJ1-1|-|-
CASSAWVGVTEAFF
TGTGCCAGCAGCGCCTGGGTTGGAGTCACTGAAGCTTTCTTT
>TRBV28|TRBJ2-2|-|-
CASSRLGWGELFF
TGTGCCAGCAGTCGACTAGGGTGGGGGGAGCTGTTTTTT
>TRBV9|TRBJ2-2|-|TRBD1
CASSVETGGTGELFF
TGTGCCAGCAGCGTGGAGACAGGGGGCACCGGGGAGCTGTTTTTT
>TRBV18|TRBJ2-3|-|TRBD2
CASSPLSGGATDTQYF
TGTGCCAGCTCACCCTTAAGCGGGGGGGCGACAGATACGCAGTATTTT
>TRBV3-1/TRBV3-2|TRBJ1-6|-|-
CASSQDRSYNSPLHF
TGTGCCAGCAGCCAAGACCGGTCCTATAATTCACCCCTCCACTTT
>TRBV30|TRBJ1-2|-|-
CASTANYGYTF
TGTGCCTCGACAGCCAACTATGGCTACACCTTC
>TRBV7-9|TRBJ2-7|-|TRBD2
CASSLGGGAKPYEQYF
TGTGCCAGCAGCTTGGGCGGGGGGGCCAAACCCTACGAGCAGTACTTC
>TRBV7-9|TRBJ2-5|once|-
CASSLEGGFSETQYF
TGTGCCAGCAGCTTAGAGGGCGGGTTTTCAGAGACCCAGTACTTC
>TRBV3-1/TRBV3-2|TRBJ1-1|-|TRBD1
CASSQEWDRGAFF
TGTGCCAGCAGCCAAGAATGGGACAGGGGAGCTTTCTTT
>TRBV7-6|TRBJ1-3|-|-
CASSLVTRGSGNTIYF
TGTGCCAGCAGCTTAGTAACCCGGGGCTCTGGAAACACCATATATTTT
>TRBV5-8|TRBJ2-7|-|TRBD1
CASSRRGTGQYEQYF
TGTGCCAGCAGCCGAAGAGGGACAGGGCAGTACGAGCAGTACTTC
>TRBV12-3/TRBV12-4|TRBJ2-7|-|-
CASSSSPYEQYF
TGTGCCAGCAGTTCATCCCCCTACGAGCAGTACTTC
>TRBV15|TRBJ2-7|-|-
CATSREAGDEQYF
TGTGCCACCAGCAGAGAGGCAGGCGACGAGCAGTACTTC
>TRBV19|TRBJ1-2|-|-
CASSTGGNYGYTF
TGTGCCAGTAGCACCGGAGGTAACTATGGCTACACCTTC
>TRBV18|TRBJ2-2|-|-
CASSLNRVPGELFF
TGTGCCAGCTCACTCAACAGGGTCCCTGGGGAGCTGTTTTTT
>TRBV3-1/TRBV3-2|TRBJ1-1|-|-
CASSRTGMNTEAFF
TGTGCCAGCAGCCGGACCGGGATGAACACTGAAGCTTTCTTT
>TRBV7-2|TRBJ2-5|-|TRBD2
CASSWGLAMYQETQYF
TGTGCCAGCAGCTGGGGACTAGCGATGTATCAAGAGACCCAGTACTTC
>TRBV18|TRBJ1-1|-|-
CASSQRAGDTEAFF
TGTGCCAGCTCACAGCGGGCAGGCGACACTGAAGCTTTCTTT
>TRBV4-3|TRBJ2-1|-|TRBD2
CASSQETLAGGHNEQFF
TGCGCCAGCAGCCAAGAAACCCTAGCGGGGGGCCACAATGAGCAGTTCTTC
>TRBV19|TRBJ2-7|-|-
CASSIGLGSYEQYF
TGTGCCAGTAGTATTGGACTGGGATCCTACGAGCAGTACTTC
>TRBV6-5|TRBJ2-5|-|TRBD2
CASRGVFGGSTQYF
TGTGCCAGCAGGGGCGTCTTCGGGGGGTCGACCCAGTACTTC
>TRBV11-2|TRBJ2-2|-|TRBD1
CASSLGTGGSTGELFF
TGTGCCAGCAGTCTCGGGACAGGGGGCAGTACCGGGGAGCTGTTTTTT
>TRBV18|TRBJ2-7|-|TRBD1
CASSPGTGDYEQYF
TGTGCCAGCTCACCGGGGACAGGAGACTACGAGCAGTACTTC
>TRBV25-1|TRBJ2-6|-|-
CASSVYSSGANVLTF
TGTGCCAGCAGTGTTTACAGCTCTGGGGCCAACGTCCTGACTTTC
>TRBV10-2|TRBJ1-4|-|-
CASRVTGRESITNEKLFF
TGCGCCAGCAGAGTGACAGGAAGGGAATCCATAACTAATGAAAAACTGTTTTTT
>TRBV29-1|TRBJ2-7|-|TRBD2
CSGRLAGGYEQYF
TGCAGCGGCAGACTAGCGGGGGGCTACGAGCAGTACTTC
>TRBV7-2|TRBJ1-1|-|-
CASSLGAATGAEAFF
TGTGCCAGCAGCTTAGGGGCAGCTACTGGTGCTGAAGCTTTCTTT
>TRBV11-1|TRBJ2-1|-|-
CASSPEDRSYNEQFF
TGTGCCAGCAGCCCTGAGGACAGATCCTACAATGAGCAGTTCTTC
>TRBV6-2/TRBV6-3|TRBJ1-5|-|-
CASSFGVGGNQPQHF
TGTGCCAGCAGTTTTGGTGTGGGAGGCAATCAGCCCCAGCATTTT
>TRBV19|TRBJ2-3|-|-
CASSAGGRGLGTDTQYF
TGTGCCAGTAGTGCCGGAGGGCGGGGGCTCGGCACAGATACGCAGTATTTT
>TRBV28|TRBJ1-1|-|-
CASSLVSSIRNTEAFF
TGTGCCAGCAGTTTGGTATCAAGTATTAGGAACACTGAAGCTTTCTTT
>TRBV5-1|TRBJ1-1|few|-
CASSLEVGAWTEAFF
TGCGCCAGCAGCTTGGAGGTGGGGGCATGGACTGAAGCTTTCTTT
>TRBV6-2/TRBV6-3|TRBJ2-3|once|-
CASSLEGGTDTQYF
TGTGCCAGCAGTTTGGAGGGGGGGACAGATACGCAGTATTTT
>TRBV18|TRBJ1-2|once|-
CASSPDDRGYTF
TGTGCCAGCTCACCTGACGACAGGGGCTACACCTTC
>TRBV5-5|TRBJ2-3|once|-
CASSLVQVQVDTQYF
TGTGCCAGCAGCTTGGTACAGGTCCAGGTAGATACGCAGTATTTT